The clone carrying this T cell receptor (beta chain) was detected only a few times. The target antigen is unknown. The sample belongs to a study of T cells after yellow fever vaccination. Looking at the study overall: SMART-Seq v4 Ultra Low Input prepared libraries from low-cell fractions. Overall study findings and caveats: In post-booster samples, most primary-vaccination clones reappeared (approximately 96% CD4, approximately 91% CD8). Compared with primary, the secondary response was weaker and peaked at day 5, not 15.

TCRdb itself ran the 5' RACE reads through MiXCR, one entry per CDR3 protein. Here the sample spans some 220,000 distinct CDR3 sequences, 3.2% being singletons. This CDR3 comprises 17 residues. From germline, CDR1 is SGHDT and CDR2 YYEEEE. Trimming cost V 4 bases and J 2 bases; bases outside gene matches: 7. The sequence was collected from a man aged 18 to 30 who received the YFV17D yellow fever vaccine. The material sequenced was CD4+ T cells sorted from PBMCs, taken 10 days after the yellow fever booster vaccination. This chain connects TRBV5-6 to TRBJ2-3, with 13 nucleotides matching TRBD2. The CDR3 here is CASSGSLAGGFTDTQYF. The CDR3 DNA follows: TGTGCCAGCAGCGGTTCACTAGCGGGGGGGTTCACAGATACGCAGTATTTT.